The 3 T cell receptor beta chains in this list originate from one sample, sequenced in a study of T cells in Graves' hyperthyroidism and ophthalmopathy (dated by TCRdb to about 2019). The library was produced with multiplex PCR. TCRdb names Illumina HiSeq 2000 as the instrument used. The TCR beta CDR3 regions were amplified from RNA transcripts. For the first round of RT-PCR on the TCR CDR3, the HTBI primer set was used together with the Qiagen OneStep RT-PCR kit. TCRdb reran the public reads through fastp at Q25 and MiXCR, keeping productive beta chains. Rows with a matching CDR3 protein are joined into one entry that keeps the most common DNA and genes. This sample comprises around 300,000 distinct CDR3 sequences, roughly an eighth of them detected only once. The ten largest clones add up to less than 8% of the sample. The sample comprised blood. The receptors were gathered from a woman between 40 and 55 years old with Graves' hyperthyroidism.

In this sample, this clonotype turned up many times. The V gene is TRBV2, the J gene TRBJ2-7, with D tentatively TRBD1 or TRBD2 (5 bases each). The germline V gene encodes CDR1 SNHLY and CDR2 FYNNEI. The CDR3 is made up of 14 amino acids. V lost 7 bases and J 3 bases, leaving 16 bases between the germline ends. The CDR3 loop is CASIVDLGDYEQYF. The CDR3 nucleotides are TGTGCCAGCATAGTGGACCTGGGGGACTACGAGCAGTACTTC.

In this sample, this clonotype turned up many times. CDR3 bases: TGTGCCAGCAGCCAAGATCTTACCGAGATTGGCTACACCTTC. This translates into CASSQDLTEIGYTF. The V and J genes are TRBV3-1 and TRBJ1-2; D gene uncertain. V was cut by 0 bases and J by 7 bases, with 12 bases left in between. Germline CDR1 is LGHDT and CDR2 is YNNKEL (reference sequence). The CDR3 totals 14 residues.

Ten or more counts support this clonotype. The V call is TRBV6-1, the J call TRBJ2-4; D might be TRBD1 (6 bases). Trimming removed 10 bases from V and 0 bases from J, with 13 bases in between. Germline CDR1 MNHNS, CDR2 SASEGT. The CDR3 is made up of 14 amino acids. The DNA of the CDR3 is TGTGCCACCATGGAACAGGGAGCCAAAAACATTCAGTACTTC. Amino acids: CATMEQGAKNIQYF.